This T cell receptor (beta chain) derives from a study of Tregs in tolerant kidney transplant recipients. Study-wide findings and caveats: Few patients were studied, so findings need validation in larger groups.

This CDR3 spans 16 amino acids. J lost 4 bases, V lost 0 bases, and 6 bases had no gene match. Germline-derived CDR1 and CDR2 are KGHSH and LQKENI. TCRdb's table, derived via immunoSEQ multiplex PCR, lists solely in-frame clones and lacks some. The data show about 88,000 clones, with approximately 94% seen just once and over 3.5% held by the top ten. On this clone: Antigen specificity is unknown.

The receptor was isolated from a human donor in good health. This chain connects TRBV18 to TRBJ2-1, with 7 bases fitting TRBD2. Sequences were obtained from CD8+ T cells from blood. CDR3 DNA: TGTGCCAGCTCACCACCACCTAGCGGCATTTACAATGAGCAGTTCTTC. Translating gives CASSPPPSGIYNEQFF.